These 14 T cell receptor beta chains share one sample of origin, sequenced in a study of tumor T cells in aggressive B-cell lymphoma. Libraries were prepared by immunoSEQ multiplex PCR; TCRdb keeps only in-frame clonotypes and omits some of them. The repertoire has 450 to 650 clones, approximately 88% of them found once; the top ten carry 17%. What was sequenced was tumor tissue. These receptors came from an adult with diffuse large B cell lymphoma.

V usage is TRBV14 and J usage is TRBJ1-1; TRBD1 matches at 7 bases. Germline CDR1 and CDR2: SGHDN and FVKESK. Trimming at V came to 2 bases and at J to 6 bases, leaving 9 bases not matched to a gene. This CDR3 is 15 amino acids long. The CDR3 region is CASSQWDSHRAEAFF. CDR3 coding DNA: TGTGCCAGCAGCCAATGGGACAGTCATAGGGCTGAAGCTTTCTTT.

In its sample, this clone was seen once. The chain has TRBV7-8 and TRBJ2-2; 9 bases are shared with TRBD1. V was pared by 7 bases and J by 4 bases, with 10 bases of the junction left unmatched. Per germline, CDR1 SGHVS and CDR2 FQNEAQ. CDR3 length: 16 amino acids. In DNA, the CDR3 is TGTGCCAGCAACCTCCGGGACAGGGCCTTCACCGGGGAGCTGTTTTTT. Translation: CASNLRDRAFTGELFF.

This rearrangement joins TRBV6-6 to TRBJ2-7, with D perhaps TRBD1 (7 bases). The germline CDR1 and CDR2 sequences are MNHNY and SVGAGI (reference sequence). V lost 6 bases and J 0 bases, leaving 15 bases between the germline ends. The CDR3 is 15 residues long. CDR3 nucleotides: TGTGCCAGCAGGGTGGGGGGACAGAGCTCCTACGAGCAGTACTTC. It specifies CASRVGGQSSYEQYF.

V gene TRBV4-2 combines with J gene TRBJ2-7, with D tentatively TRBD2 (5 bases). The length of the CDR3 is 14 residues. Per germline, CDR1 LGHNA and CDR2 YNFKEQ. V lost 0 bases and J 5 bases, leaving 11 bases between the germline ends. The CDR3 loop is CASSQDRGINEQYF. CDR3 nucleotides: TGTGCCAGCAGCCAAGATCGGGGAATAAACGAGCAGTACTTC.

The chain joins TRBV7-9 to TRBJ1-2; 12 positions match TRBD1. This CDR3 spans 18 amino acids. Germline V lookup: CDR1 SEHNR, CDR2 FQNEAQ (reference sequence). J was trimmed by 7 bases and V by 1 base; bases with no gene match: 13. CDR3 DNA sequence: TGTGCCAGCAGCTTAGGAGGGACAGGGGGCGCATCTAGCTCTGGCTACACCTTC. Translation: CASSLGGTGGASSSGYTF.

V usage is TRBV7-9 and J usage is TRBJ1-1, with D perhaps TRBD1 (5 bases). Trimming removed 3 bases from V and 0 bases from J, with 8 bases in between. Germline loops: CDR1 SEHNR, CDR2 FQNEAQ (reference sequence). This CDR3 spans 14 amino acids. The CDR3 loop reads CASSFKGLNTEAFF. The CDR3, as DNA: TGTGCCAGCAGCTTTAAGGGGTTGAACACTGAAGCTTTCTTT.

This chain connects TRBV19 to TRBJ1-2, with D possibly matching TRBD1 (6 bases). The length of the CDR3 is 14 residues. With 4 bases removed from V and 8 bases from J, the gap between germline ends came to 17 bases. Germline CDR1 is LNHDA and CDR2 is SQIVND (reference sequence). CDR3 protein: CASSTETGFNGYTF. DNA for the CDR3: TGTGCCAGTAGTACGGAGACAGGATTTAACGGCTACACCTTC.

The J gene is TRBJ2-2, the V gene TRBV27, with D unresolved. The CDR3 runs to 13 residues. The V end lost 3 bases, the J end lost 8 bases, and 10 bases lay between the germline ends. Germline CDR1 and CDR2: MNHEY and SMNVEV (reference sequence). This chain's CDR3 is CASSFGWAGELFF. In nucleotides, the CDR3 is TGTGCCAGCAGTTTTGGGTGGGCAGGGGAGCTGTTTTTT.

V usage is TRBV28 and J usage is TRBJ1-2; 8 positions agree with TRBD1. Trimming took 5 bases from V and 2 from J; bases not matched to a gene: 7. Germline loops: CDR1 MDHEN, CDR2 SYDVKM. The CDR3 sequence is 15 residues long. Here the CDR3 reads CASSPGDRLNYGYTF. As DNA, the CDR3 is TGTGCCAGCAGTCCGGGGGACAGGTTGAACTATGGCTACACCTTC.

The rearrangement joins TRBV30 to TRBJ1-5; the D gene is possibly TRBD1 (5 bases). Trimming removed 1 base from V and 7 bases from J, with 8 bases in between. The CDR3 contains 12 residues. Germline assignment: CDR1 GTSNPN and CDR2 SVGIG (reference sequence). CDR3 amino acids: CAWSGGEQPQHF. The CDR3 DNA is TGTGCCTGGAGTGGGGGGGAGCAGCCCCAGCATTTT.

This chain links TRBV20-1 with TRBJ1-2, with D possibly being TRBD1 (5 bases). The CDR3 loop spans 11 amino acids. The V end was cut by 4 bases, the J end by 5 bases, with 8 bases between. CDR1 DFQATT and CDR2 SNEGSKA come from the germline V gene (reference sequence). CDR3 amino acids: CSATQGYGYTF. The CDR3, as DNA: TGCAGTGCTACCCAGGGTTATGGCTACACCTTC.

The V call is TRBV19, the J call TRBJ1-6, with D unclear. V shed 9 bases and J shed 4 bases, with 13 bases lying between them. The CDR3 runs 14 residues. Germline values: CDR1 LNHDA, CDR2 SQIVND (reference sequence). DNA for the CDR3: TGTGCCAGCTCCCGACGGGATTATAATTCACCCCTCCACTTT. This encodes CASSRRDYNSPLHF.

The chain links TRBV7-9 to TRBJ1-5; 9 bases are a match to TRBD1. V was pared by 5 bases and J by 4 bases, with 9 bases of the junction left unmatched. Germline CDR1 SEHNR, CDR2 FQNEAQ (reference sequence). The CDR3 has 16 residues. The CDR3 DNA reads as TGTGCCAGCAGCGTGACAGGGGGTGTTTCGAATCAGCCCCAGCATTTT. Its protein is CASSVTGGVSNQPQHF.

This clone was picked up one time. The CDR3 is CASSTPGQGPPNYGYTF. Written as DNA, the CDR3 is TGTGCCAGTAGTACTCCGGGACAGGGGCCTCCTAACTATGGCTACACCTTC. This rearrangement joins TRBV19 to TRBJ1-2; 10 bases are shared with TRBD1. V was clipped by 4 bases and J by 0 bases; unmatched bases: 8. The CDR3 sequence is 17 residues long. Germline values: CDR1 LNHDA, CDR2 SQIVND (reference sequence).